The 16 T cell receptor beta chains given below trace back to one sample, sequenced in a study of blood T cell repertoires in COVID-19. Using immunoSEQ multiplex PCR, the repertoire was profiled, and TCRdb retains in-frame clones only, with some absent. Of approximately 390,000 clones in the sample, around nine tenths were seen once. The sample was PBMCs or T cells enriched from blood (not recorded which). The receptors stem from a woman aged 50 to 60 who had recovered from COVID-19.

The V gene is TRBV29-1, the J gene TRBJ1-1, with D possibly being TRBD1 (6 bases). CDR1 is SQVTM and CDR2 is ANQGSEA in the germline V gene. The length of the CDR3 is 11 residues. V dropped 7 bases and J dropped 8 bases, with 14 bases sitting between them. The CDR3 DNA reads TGCAGCGCTCGTTTGGACAGAGAAGCTTTCTTT. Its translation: CSARLDREAFF.

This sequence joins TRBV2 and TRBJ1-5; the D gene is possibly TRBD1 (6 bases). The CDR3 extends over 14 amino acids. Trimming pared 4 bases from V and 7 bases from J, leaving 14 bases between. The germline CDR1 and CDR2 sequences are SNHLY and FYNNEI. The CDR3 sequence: CASSAAGGGQPQHF. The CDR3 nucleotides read TGTGCCAGCAGTGCCGCGGGGGGCGGGCAGCCCCAGCATTTT.

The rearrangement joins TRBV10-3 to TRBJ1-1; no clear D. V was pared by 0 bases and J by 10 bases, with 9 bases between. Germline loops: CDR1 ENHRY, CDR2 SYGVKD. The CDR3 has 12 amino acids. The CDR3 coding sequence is TGTGCCATCAGTGAGTCGAATCTAGGAGCTTTCTTT. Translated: CAISESNLGAFF.

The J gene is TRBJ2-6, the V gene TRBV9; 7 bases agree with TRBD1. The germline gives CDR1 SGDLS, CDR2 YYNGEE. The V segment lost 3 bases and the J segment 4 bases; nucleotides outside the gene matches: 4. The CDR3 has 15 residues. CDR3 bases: TGTGCCAGCAGCGCCACAGGGGTCGGGGCCAACGTCCTGACTTTC. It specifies CASSATGVGANVLTF.

CDR3 amino acids: CASSPLLVRDTQYF. CDR3 DNA sequence: TGTGCCAGCAGTCCCCTCCTAGTTCGAGATACGCAGTATTTT. The chain couples TRBV3-1 (or the pseudogene TRBV3-2) to TRBJ2-3; D is uncertain. The CDR3 runs to 14 residues. V was cut by 6 bases and J by 5 bases, with 15 bases left in between. Germline V CDR1 and CDR2: LGHDT, YNNKEL (reference sequence).

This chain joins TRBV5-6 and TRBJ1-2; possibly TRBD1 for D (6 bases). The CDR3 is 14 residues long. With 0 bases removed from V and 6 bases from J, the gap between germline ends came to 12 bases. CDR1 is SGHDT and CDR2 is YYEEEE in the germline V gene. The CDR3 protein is CASSLGPRDNGYTF. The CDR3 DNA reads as TGTGCCAGCAGCTTGGGGCCAAGGGACAATGGCTACACCTTC.

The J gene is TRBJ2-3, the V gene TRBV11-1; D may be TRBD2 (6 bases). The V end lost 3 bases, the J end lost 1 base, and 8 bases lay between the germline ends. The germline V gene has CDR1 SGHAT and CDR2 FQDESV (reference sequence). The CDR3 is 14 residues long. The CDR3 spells CASSFWGGTDTQYF. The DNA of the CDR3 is TGTGCCAGCAGCTTCTGGGGGGGCACAGATACGCAGTATTTT.

The CDR3: CASRTGGTYNEQFF. CDR3 DNA: TGTGCCAGTAGGACAGGGGGTACCTACAATGAGCAGTTCTTC. V is TRBV19 and J is TRBJ2-1; 9 bases are a match to TRBD1. J gave up 2 bases and V 6 bases, and 2 bases lay outside the gene matches. This CDR3 contains 14 residues. Germline CDR1 is LNHDA and CDR2 is SQIVND (reference sequence).

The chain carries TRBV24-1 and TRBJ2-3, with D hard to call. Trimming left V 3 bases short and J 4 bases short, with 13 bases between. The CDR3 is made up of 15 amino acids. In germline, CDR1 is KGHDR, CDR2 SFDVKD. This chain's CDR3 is CATSDTDSTPDTQYF. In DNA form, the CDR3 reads TGTGCCACCAGTGATACCGACTCGACCCCAGATACGCAGTATTTT.

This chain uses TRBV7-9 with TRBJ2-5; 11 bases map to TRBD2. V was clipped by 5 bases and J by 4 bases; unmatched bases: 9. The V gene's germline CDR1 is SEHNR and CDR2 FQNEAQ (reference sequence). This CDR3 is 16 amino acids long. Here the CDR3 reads CASSNLLAGGRETQYF. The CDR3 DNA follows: TGTGCCAGCAGCAACCTCCTAGCGGGGGGCCGAGAGACCCAGTACTTC.

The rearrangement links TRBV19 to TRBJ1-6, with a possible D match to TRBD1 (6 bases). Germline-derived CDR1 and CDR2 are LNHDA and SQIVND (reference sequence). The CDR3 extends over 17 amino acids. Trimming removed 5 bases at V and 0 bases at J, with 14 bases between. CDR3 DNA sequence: TGTGCCAGTAGTTACCGGACAGCGAGCTCCTATAATTCACCCCTCCACTTT. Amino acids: CASSYRTASSYNSPLHF.

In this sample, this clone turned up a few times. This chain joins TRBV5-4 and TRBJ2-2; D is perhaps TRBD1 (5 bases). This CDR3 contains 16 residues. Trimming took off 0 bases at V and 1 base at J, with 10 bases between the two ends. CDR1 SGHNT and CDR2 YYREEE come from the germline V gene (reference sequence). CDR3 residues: CASSLVTARNTGELFF. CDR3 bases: TGTGCCAGCAGCTTGGTGACAGCGAGGAACACCGGGGAGCTGTTTTTT.

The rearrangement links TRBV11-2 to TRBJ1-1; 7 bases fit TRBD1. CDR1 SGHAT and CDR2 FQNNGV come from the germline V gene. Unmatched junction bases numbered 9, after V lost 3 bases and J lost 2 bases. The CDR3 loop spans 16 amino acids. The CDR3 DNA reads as TGTGCCAGCAGCTTTACAGGGGCGCGGCTTAACACTGAAGCTTTCTTT. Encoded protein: CASSFTGARLNTEAFF.

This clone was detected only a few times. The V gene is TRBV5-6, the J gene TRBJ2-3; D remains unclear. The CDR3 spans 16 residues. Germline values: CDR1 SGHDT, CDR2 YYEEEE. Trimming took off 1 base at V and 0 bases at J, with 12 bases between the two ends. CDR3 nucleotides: TGTGCCAGCAGCTTGAGATCGGTTACTAGCACAGATACGCAGTATTTT. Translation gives CASSLRSVTSTDTQYF.

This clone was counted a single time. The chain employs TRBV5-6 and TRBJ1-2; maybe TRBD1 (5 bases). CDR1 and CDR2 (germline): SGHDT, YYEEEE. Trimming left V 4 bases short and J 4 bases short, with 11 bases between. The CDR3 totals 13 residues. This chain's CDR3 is CASSLTGPYGYTF. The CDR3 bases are TGTGCCAGCAGCCTTACAGGCCCCTATGGCTACACCTTC.

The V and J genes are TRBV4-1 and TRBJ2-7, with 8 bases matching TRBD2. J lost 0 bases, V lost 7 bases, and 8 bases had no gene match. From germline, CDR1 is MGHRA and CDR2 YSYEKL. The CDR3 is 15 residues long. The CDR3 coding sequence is TGCGCCAGCATGCGCGGGGGGTCAATCTCCTACGAGCAGTACTTC. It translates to CASMRGGSISYEQYF.